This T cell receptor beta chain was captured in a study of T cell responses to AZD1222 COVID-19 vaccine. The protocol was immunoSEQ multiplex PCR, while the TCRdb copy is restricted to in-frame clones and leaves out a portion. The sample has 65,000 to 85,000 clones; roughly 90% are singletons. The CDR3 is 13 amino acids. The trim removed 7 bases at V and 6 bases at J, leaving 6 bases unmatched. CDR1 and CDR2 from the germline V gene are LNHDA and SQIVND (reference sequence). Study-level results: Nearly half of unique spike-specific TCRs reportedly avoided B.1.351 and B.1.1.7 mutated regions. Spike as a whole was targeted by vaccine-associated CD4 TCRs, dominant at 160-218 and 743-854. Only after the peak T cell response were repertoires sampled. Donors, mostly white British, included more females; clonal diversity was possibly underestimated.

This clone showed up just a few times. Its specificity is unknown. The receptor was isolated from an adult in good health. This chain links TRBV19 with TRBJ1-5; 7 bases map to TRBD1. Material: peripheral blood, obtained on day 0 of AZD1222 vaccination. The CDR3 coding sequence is TGTGCCAGTACCACAGGGGAGAGTCAGCCCCAGCATTTT. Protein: CASTTGESQPQHF.